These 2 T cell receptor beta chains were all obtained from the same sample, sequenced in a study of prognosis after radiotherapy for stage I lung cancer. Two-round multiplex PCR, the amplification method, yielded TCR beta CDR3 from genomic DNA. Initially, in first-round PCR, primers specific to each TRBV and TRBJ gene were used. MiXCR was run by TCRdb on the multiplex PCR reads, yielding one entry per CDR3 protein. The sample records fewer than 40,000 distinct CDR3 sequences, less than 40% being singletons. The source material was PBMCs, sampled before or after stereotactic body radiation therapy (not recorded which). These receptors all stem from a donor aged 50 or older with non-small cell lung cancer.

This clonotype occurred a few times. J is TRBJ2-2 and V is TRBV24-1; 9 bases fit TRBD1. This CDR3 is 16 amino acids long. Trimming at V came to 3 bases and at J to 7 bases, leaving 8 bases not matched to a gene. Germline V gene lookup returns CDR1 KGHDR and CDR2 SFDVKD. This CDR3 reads CATSDHGTGLNGELFF. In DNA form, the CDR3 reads TGTGCCACCAGTGATCACGGGACAGGGTTGAACGGGGAGCTGTTTTTT.

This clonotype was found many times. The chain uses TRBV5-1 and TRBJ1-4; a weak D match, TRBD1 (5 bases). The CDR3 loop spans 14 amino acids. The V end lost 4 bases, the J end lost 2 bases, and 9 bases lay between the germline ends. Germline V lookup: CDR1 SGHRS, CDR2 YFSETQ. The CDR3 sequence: CASSPDSTNEKLFF. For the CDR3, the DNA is TGCGCCAGCAGCCCAGACAGCACTAATGAAAAACTGTTTTTT.